This TCR beta chain was found in a study of cytotoxic CD8 clonotypes in ibrutinib-treated CLL. Germline assignment: CDR1 MNHEY and CDR2 SMNVEV (reference sequence). The CDR3 is made up of 11 amino acids. The germline V and J ends were trimmed by 8 bases and 6 bases, with 9 bases remaining between them. TCRdb's table, derived via immunoSEQ multiplex PCR, lists solely in-frame clones and lacks some. This sample yields about 140,000 clones, of which approximately 90% are seen a single time; about a tenth belongs to the top ten. The sequence was obtained from a human donor with chronic lymphocytic leukemia. Specimen: PBMCs, collected after 12 months of ibrutinib treatment. The V and J genes are TRBV27 and TRBJ2-3; no definite D call. This chain's CDR3 is CASRWRDTQYF. CDR3 nucleotides: TGTGCCAGCCGGTGGCGGGATACGCAGTATTTT.